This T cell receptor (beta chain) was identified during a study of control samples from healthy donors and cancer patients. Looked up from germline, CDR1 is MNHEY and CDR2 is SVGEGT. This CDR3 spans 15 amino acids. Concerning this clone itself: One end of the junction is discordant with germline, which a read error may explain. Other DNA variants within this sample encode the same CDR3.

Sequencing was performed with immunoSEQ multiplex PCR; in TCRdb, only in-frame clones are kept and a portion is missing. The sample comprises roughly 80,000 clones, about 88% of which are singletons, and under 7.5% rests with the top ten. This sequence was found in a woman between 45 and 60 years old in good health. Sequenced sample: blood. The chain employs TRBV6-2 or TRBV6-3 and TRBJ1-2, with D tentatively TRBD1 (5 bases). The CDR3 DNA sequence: TGTGCCAGCAGTTACTCGACGGCAGGGTGGGGTGGCTACACCTTT. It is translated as CASSYSTAGWGGYTF.